These 29 T cell receptor beta chains were sequenced from one sample in a study of T cell responses to AZD1222 COVID-19 vaccine. Profiling relied on immunoSEQ multiplex PCR, and the TCRdb table lists in-frame clones only, not all of them. The sample carries about 180,000 clones, approximately 94% recorded once. Sample: peripheral blood, taken 28 days after the second AZD1222 dose. These receptors were obtained from an adult who received the AZD1222 COVID-19 vaccine.

This chain links TRBV14 with TRBJ1-1; TRBD1 matches 9 bases. Trimming took 2 bases from V and 4 from J; bases not matched to a gene: 8. The CDR3 runs to 16 residues. CDR1 and CDR2 (germline): SGHDN, FVKESK. For the CDR3, the DNA is TGTGCCAGCAGCCAACTTCCGGGACAGGGTACCACTGAAGCTTTCTTT. As protein: CASSQLPGQGTTEAFF.

V is TRBV19 and J is TRBJ1-3; D is perhaps TRBD1 (6 bases). This CDR3 has 15 amino acids. The V gene lost 5 bases and the J gene lost 2 bases, with 13 bases spanning the gap. Germline CDR1 is LNHDA and CDR2 is SQIVND (reference sequence). The DNA for the CDR3 is TGTGCCAGTAGTTTGATCAGGGGAGCTGGAAACACCATATATTTT. Its protein is CASSLIRGAGNTIYF.

The chain is built from TRBV14 and TRBJ1-5; the D is unclear. Germline CDR1 is SGHDN and CDR2 is FVKESK. The CDR3 is 19 amino acids. V was trimmed by 1 base and J by 0 bases, leaving 19 bases between them. The CDR3 here is CASSQAVRRTFYSNQPQHF. CDR3 DNA sequence: TGTGCCAGCAGCCAAGCCGTCCGGAGGACCTTCTATAGCAATCAGCCCCAGCATTTT.

The CDR3 reads CASSDRGHSEKNIQYF. The CDR3 DNA follows: TGTGCCAGCAGTGATCGAGGACACAGCGAAAAAAACATTCAGTACTTC. The gene calls are TRBV2 and TRBJ2-4, with D possibly TRBD1 on 5 matching bases. Germline V gene data show CDR1 as SNHLY and CDR2 as FYNNEI. The V gene lost 3 bases and the J gene lost 4 bases, with 16 bases spanning the gap. CDR3 size: 16 residues.

The rearrangement joins TRBV5-1 to TRBJ2-1; 8 bases map to TRBD1. Germline loops: CDR1 SGHRS, CDR2 YFSETQ. CDR3 size: 17 residues. After removal of 5 bases from V and 5 bases from J, the junction contained 15 bases not matched to a gene. CDR3 sequence: CASSLRAGTGNHNEQFF. As DNA, the CDR3 is TGCGCCAGCAGTCTCAGGGCCGGGACAGGAAACCACAATGAGCAGTTCTTC. The full variable domain, with the rest looked up from reference TRBV5-1 and TRBJ2-1, is KAGVTQTPRYLIKTRGQQVTLSCSPISGHRSVSWYQQTPGQGLQFLFEYFSETQRNKGNFPGRFSGRQFSNSRSEMNVSTLELGDSALYLCASSLRAGTGNHNEQFFGPGTRLTVL.

V and J are TRBV29-1 and TRBJ1-1; no clear D gene. The ends were cut back, 5 bases at V and 0 bases at J, with 10 bases in the middle. The germline CDR1 and CDR2 sequences are SQVTM and ANQGSEA. CDR3 length: 13 residues. CDR3: CSVHSRMNTEAFF. In nucleotides, the CDR3 is TGCAGCGTTCATAGCAGAATGAACACTGAAGCTTTCTTT.

This clone was recorded once. This chain connects TRBV25-1 to TRBJ2-6; D might be TRBD1 or TRBD2, each matching 5 bases. Germline V gives CDR1 MGHDK, CDR2 SYGVNS. The CDR3 consists of 15 residues. The ends were cut back, 7 bases at V and 2 bases at J, with 12 bases in the middle. The CDR3 loop is CASNEGRAGANVLTF. The CDR3 DNA follows: TGTGCCAGCAACGAGGGCAGGGCTGGGGCCAACGTCCTGACTTTC.

The chain recombines TRBV27 with TRBJ1-6; a weak D match, TRBD1 (5 bases). The CDR3 covers 13 residues. CDR1 MNHEY and CDR2 SMNVEV come from the germline V gene (reference sequence). Trimming shortened V by 2 bases and J by 6 bases, and 5 bases separated the two germline ends. CDR3 in DNA: TGTGCCAGCAGTTTACAGGGTAATTCACCCCTCCACTTT. As protein: CASSLQGNSPLHF.

The V and J genes are TRBV2 and TRBJ1-6; the D is unclear. Deletions cut 3 bases from V and 6 bases from J, with 9 bases between. The CDR3 covers 14 residues. The germline gives CDR1 SNHLY, CDR2 FYNNEI. The CDR3 is CASSDAVGNSPLHF. CDR3 in DNA: TGTGCCAGCAGTGACGCCGTGGGTAATTCACCCCTCCACTTT.

J is TRBJ2-5 and V is TRBV7-9; 14 bases fit TRBD2. Germline values: CDR1 SEHNR, CDR2 FQNEAQ (reference sequence). The CDR3 has 17 residues. Germline trimming cut 3 bases from V and 6 bases from J; bases unmatched to any gene: 9. The CDR3: CASSFPRLAGGPKTQYF. As DNA, the CDR3 is TGTGCCAGCAGCTTCCCACGACTAGCGGGAGGGCCGAAGACCCAGTACTTC.

The chain employs TRBV24-1 and TRBJ2-1; TRBD1 agrees at 7 bases. There are 19 residues in the CDR3. Germline trimming cut 4 bases from V and 2 bases from J; bases unmatched to any gene: 16. Germline V gene lookup returns CDR1 KGHDR and CDR2 SFDVKD. CDR3 DNA: TGTGCCACCAGTGACCGAGTGGGGGAACAGGGGCCCACCTACAATGAGCAGTTCTTC. It codes for CATSDRVGEQGPTYNEQFF.

This rearrangement joins TRBV27 to TRBJ1-5; the match to TRBD1 covers 7 bases. V trimming: 3 bases; J trimming: 15 bases; junction bases outside the gene matches: 11. The CDR3 is 13 residues long. The germline gives CDR1 MNHEY, CDR2 SMNVEV (reference sequence). CDR3 protein: CASSFTGEEVLHF. CDR3 nucleotide sequence: TGTGCCAGCAGTTTCACAGGGGAGGAGGTTTTGCATTTT.

V usage is TRBV4-1 and J usage is TRBJ1-2; TRBD1 is a possible D gene (6 bases). V was shortened by 3 bases and J by 8 bases, with 13 bases between the two germline ends. Germline V CDR1 and CDR2: MGHRA, YSYEKL. The CDR3 consists of 13 residues. CDR3 sequence (DNA): TGCGCCAGCAGCCAGCGGGGGGCTTGGGGCTACACCTTC. Translated: CASSQRGAWGYTF.

This clone has more than one count but fewer than ten. The rearrangement joins TRBV6-5 to TRBJ1-2; possible D gene TRBD1, 6 bases. CDR3 length: 14 amino acids. Germline-derived CDR1 and CDR2 are MNHEY and SVGAGI. Trimming cost V 7 bases and J 3 bases, with 15 bases left between them. CDR3 region: CASKWGARDYGYTF. The CDR3 DNA follows: TGTGCCAGCAAGTGGGGGGCCCGCGACTATGGCTACACCTTC.

The chain couples TRBV6-2 or TRBV6-3 to TRBJ1-2, with D hard to call. Per the germline V gene, CDR1 is MNHEY and CDR2 is SVGEGT. The V end was cut by 2 bases, the J end by 4 bases, with 17 bases between. The CDR3 has 16 amino acids. The CDR3 spells CASSYAAGSAIYGYTF. The CDR3 DNA reads TGTGCCAGCAGTTACGCGGCTGGGTCAGCGATCTATGGCTACACCTTC.

V and J are TRBV7-9 and TRBJ1-4, with 8 bases that match TRBD1. CDR1 and CDR2 from the germline V gene are SEHNR and FQNEAQ (reference sequence). The V gene end was trimmed by 10 bases and the J gene end by 7 bases; junction bases not matched to a gene: 14. CDR3 length: 15 residues. In nucleotides, the CDR3 is TGTGCCACCCTTCATAAGGCAGGGGGCGGTGAAAAACTGTTTTTT. Residues: CATLHKAGGGEKLFF.

The chain is built from TRBV9 and TRBJ1-3, with unresolved D. Germline loops: CDR1 SGDLS, CDR2 YYNGEE. The CDR3 consists of 14 residues. V was shortened by 0 bases and J by 6 bases, with 10 bases between the two germline ends. The chain's CDR3 is CASSVDELVNTIYF. CDR3 DNA sequence: TGTGCCAGCAGCGTAGACGAGTTGGTAAACACCATATATTTT.

V is TRBV29-1 and J is TRBJ2-1; 7 nucleotides line up with TRBD2. J lost 10 bases, V lost 4 bases, and 4 bases had no gene match. CDR3 length equals 11 residues. The V gene's germline CDR1 is SQVTM and CDR2 ANQGSEA. CDR3 in DNA: TGCAGCGTTGGGACTAGTCAGGAGCAGTTCTTC. It is translated as CSVGTSQEQFF.

The J gene is TRBJ2-3, the V gene TRBV11-2; TRBD2 matches 11 bases. Per germline, CDR1 SGHAT and CDR2 FQNNGV. CDR3 length: 19 amino acids. V dropped 1 base and J dropped 0; count of bases not matched to a gene: 9. CDR3 DNA sequence: TGTGCCAGCAGCTTAGGTCGGGGGACTAGCGGAACTAGCACAGATACGCAGTATTTT. This codes for CASSLGRGTSGTSTDTQYF.

The chain links TRBV23-1 to TRBJ1-1, with D uncertain. TRBV23-1 carries the ORF label, with uncertain function. V lost 3 bases and J 3 bases, leaving 14 bases between the germline ends. The CDR3 is made up of 15 amino acids. The CDR3 region is CASSHFTTSDTEAFF. The CDR3, as DNA: TGCGCCAGCAGTCACTTTACTACCTCTGACACTGAAGCTTTCTTT.

The chain is built from TRBV7-9 and TRBJ1-2; D unresolved. The length of the CDR3 is 15 residues. The V end lost 4 bases, the J end lost 4 bases, and 16 bases lay between the germline ends. The germline V gene has CDR1 SEHNR and CDR2 FQNEAQ (reference sequence). CDR3 bases: TGTGCCAGCAGCTCGGCCCGGGTAGATGTCTATGGCTACACCTTC. This gives the protein CASSSARVDVYGYTF.

This rearrangement joins TRBV7-9 to TRBJ1-6; a weak D match, TRBD1 (5 bases). V lost 2 bases to trimming and J lost 7 bases, with 12 bases between them. CDR1 and CDR2 from the germline V gene are SEHNR and FQNEAQ (reference sequence). The CDR3 loop spans 15 amino acids. CDR3 coding DNA: TGTGCCAGCAGCTTAAACCCAGGGCGCAATTCACCCCTCCACTTT. Encoded protein: CASSLNPGRNSPLHF.

The V and J genes are TRBV9 and TRBJ1-1, with D possibly matching TRBD1 (5 bases). The CDR3 runs 13 residues. Germline loops: CDR1 SGDLS, CDR2 YYNGEE. V was trimmed by 0 bases and J by 5 bases, leaving 8 bases between them. The CDR3 spells CASSVAGETEAFF. The CDR3 DNA reads TGTGCCAGCAGCGTAGCGGGGGAGACTGAAGCTTTCTTT.

Here the CDR3 DNA reads TGTGCCAGCAGTTTGACAGCTTCCACCGGGGAGCTGTTTTTT. Translated, it gives CASSLTASTGELFF. V is TRBV6-5 and J is TRBJ2-2; tentatively, D is TRBD1 (5 bases). This CDR3 is 14 amino acids long. Trimming removed 4 bases at V and 4 bases at J, with 10 bases between. Germline CDR1 and CDR2: MNHEY and SVGAGI.

This chain joins TRBV28 and TRBJ1-5, with TRBD1 matching 7 bases. V lost 6 bases, J lost 5 bases, and 16 bases stayed unmatched. The CDR3 contains 17 residues. From germline, CDR1 is MDHEN and CDR2 SYDVKM. The CDR3 bases are TGTGCCAGCAGACTCGACAGGGTCTGGGGGGGAGATCAGCCCCAGCATTTT. It specifies CASRLDRVWGGDQPQHF. The full variable domain, completed using reference TRBV28 and TRBJ1-5, is DVKVTQSSRYLVKRTGEKVFLECVQDMDHENMFWYRQDPGLGLRLIYFSYDVKMKEKGDIPEGYSVSREKKERFSLILESASTNQTSMYLCASRLDRVWGGDQPQHFGDGTRLSIL.

Of note for this clone: The sample holds other DNA sequences that translate to the same CDR3. This chain links TRBV7-9 with TRBJ1-3; D is perhaps TRBD1 (5 bases). Germline V CDR1 and CDR2: SEHNR, FQNEAQ (reference sequence). The V and J ends lost 1 base and 0 bases respectively, with 13 bases between them. The CDR3 totals 17 residues. The CDR3 is CASSLGVGRVSGNTIYF. The CDR3 DNA sequence: TGTGCCAGCAGCTTAGGGGTCGGCAGGGTCTCTGGAAACACCATATATTTT.

The chain combines TRBV6-1 with TRBJ1-6, with D possibly TRBD1 on 6 matching bases. Germline values: CDR1 MNHNS, CDR2 SASEGT. V was cut by 3 bases and J by 5 bases, with 8 bases left in between. The CDR3 runs 14 residues. CDR3 DNA sequence: TGTGCCAGCAGTGATGAGGGGGATAATTCACCCCTCCACTTT. Translating gives CASSDEGDNSPLHF.

V usage is TRBV5-4 and J usage is TRBJ2-7, with a tentative D call TRBD2 (6 bases). The CDR3 spans 15 residues. The V gene's germline CDR1 is SGHNT and CDR2 YYREEE (reference sequence). V dropped 4 bases and J dropped 3 bases, with 17 bases sitting between them. The CDR3 nucleotides are TGTGCCAGCAGCCCCCGGGACGGGAGAGACTACGAGCAGTACTTC. Its protein is CASSPRDGRDYEQYF. Supplemented by reference TRBV5-4 and TRBJ2-7, the full variable domain reads ETGVTQSPTHLIKTRGQQVTLRCSSQSGHNTVSWYQQALGQGPQFIFQYYREEENGRGNFPPRFSGLQFPNYSSELNVNALELDDSALYLCASSPRDGRDYEQYFGPGTRLTVT.

The J gene is TRBJ2-2, the V gene TRBV28; perhaps TRBD1 as D (6 bases). Trimming pared 6 bases from V and 4 bases from J, leaving 12 bases between. The CDR3 totals 14 residues. Germline CDR1 MDHEN, CDR2 SYDVKM. The CDR3 DNA sequence: TGTGCCAGCAGAAATACAGGGCCCACCGGGGAGCTGTTTTTT. Translated: CASRNTGPTGELFF.